This TCR beta chain was identified in a study of identical twins. Findings of the study overall: Models underestimated TCR alpha sharing (out-of-frame) in monozygotic twins. Findings depended on cross-sectional statistics rather than tracking the same donors. Cord blood's abundant beta clonotypes had fewer insertions, unlike memory repertoires. For zero-insertion analyses, partial confounding could come from invariant MAIT and iNKT cells.

The CDR3 runs 14 residues. V was trimmed by 6 bases and J by 6 bases, leaving 21 bases between them. The V gene's germline CDR1 is DFQATT and CDR2 SNEGSKA (reference sequence). Concerning this clonotype: Its antigen remains unknown.

Each CDR3 protein gets one entry after TCRdb re-called the 5' RACE reads with MiXCR. The table has 350,000 to 600,000 distinct CDR3 sequences, 13% to 15% seen once. The same data also went into a second study, on yellow fever vaccine responses in identical twins.

Sequencing was performed on CD4+ T cells sorted from blood. This chain uses TRBV20-1 with TRBJ2-7; D gene ambiguous. The receptor was derived from a young woman in good health. The CDR3 region has the DNA TGCAGTGCACTAAGGACCCCTCCTCTGGTCGAGCAGTACTTC. It specifies CSALRTPPLVEQYF.